Included here is one T cell receptor beta chain sequence, with context. This clone's antigen is unknown. It has no much larger one-base neighbor in the sample; base qualities were not kept. CDR1 and CDR2 are drawn from the germline V gene: SGHRS, YFSETQ. Including the terminal cysteine and phenylalanine, the CDR3 comprises 17 residues. CDR3 DNA only is kept here, 51 bases in frame from base 1. The cohort comprised under 700 healthy bone marrow donors. All cohort members were sampled while nominally healthy, although unrecorded immune exposures were likely present. The donor tested CMV seronegative, placing the donor among the 350 to 400 seronegative members of the cohort. A peripheral blood sample was provided by each donor, and peripheral blood mononuclear cells were used for TCR beta sequencing. Genomic DNA extraction from the blood cell samples was performed with the Qiagen DNeasy Blood Extraction Kit.

To prepare the library, the immunoSEQ multiplex PCR assay was applied. A mixture of 60 forward primers for TCR Vbeta segments and 13 reverse primers for TCR Jbeta segments was used in the multiplex PCR. A multiplex PCR assay on genomic DNA amplified the CDR3 region of rearranged TCR beta genes. Amplified TCR beta libraries were sequenced as 87-base-pair reads on the Illumina HiSeq System. On the study's bioinformatics: A later analysis tallied roughly 78 million unique TCR beta chains across the 610 or so repertoires, and roughly 11 million of those chains were shared by two or more donors. To remove PCR and sequencing errors, raw reads were error-corrected and collapsed into unique sequences using a nearest-neighbor algorithm that merged closely related sequences. To assign V, D and J gene segments, CDR3 sequences were aligned to IMGT reference sequences. For a sequence to be retained, a match of at least six nucleotides was required to both a V gene segment and a J gene segment. Rearrangements were classified as productive when the CDR3 lacked stop codons and remained in frame with V and J, and all other rearrangements were classified as non-productive. Following IMGT convention, CDR3 was defined as the stretch from the second conserved V-encoded cysteine up to the conserved J-encoded phenylalanine. The earlier analysis of 587 of the donors excluded any sequence lacking an unambiguous match to a single V gene segment. An earlier analysis of around 600 of the donors classified V segments as functional when productive rearrangements were above 56.7% and as segregating when the standard deviation between donors was above 5%. A statistical classification framework was built for diagnosing cytomegalovirus status from the catalog of TCR beta chain sequences. In a later analysis, V and J genes were assigned by comparing TCR nucleotide sequences against IMGT/GENE-DB human TR gene sequences. In a later analysis, CDR3 sequences and most-parsimonious VDJ recombination scenarios were assigned using the TCRdist pipeline. In a later analysis, each TCR beta chain was defined by its CDR3 amino acid sequence together with its V-gene family, and reads without a unique V-gene family were excluded. To address suspected cross-contamination and a sequencing artifact, a later analysis removed around 590 highly shared, low-generation-probability nucleotide sequences. A later analysis calculated a clonal expansion index for each public chain from normalized within-repertoire ranks of inferred template counts. Generation probabilities in a later analysis came from a VDJ recombination model fitted to out-of-frame rearrangements, and those results were checked against IGoR. A later analysis scored TCR-TCR, TCR-HLA and TCR-CMV co-occurrence with hypergeometric tests, applying a repertoire-size bias correction to TCR pairs. False discovery rates were estimated in a later analysis by permuting HLA or CMV assignments 20 times. A later analysis grouped co-occurring TCRs with DBSCAN, adding TCRdist sequence similarity when clustering within HLA-allele-positive subsets. Co-occurrence clustering excluded repertoires with fewer than 30,000 or more than 120,000 public chains, plus five with anomalous nucleotide sharing. TCRdb obtained this table from immuneACCESS and retained in-frame rearrangements with V and J assigned. These tables miss some clones; where compared with another copy, unresolved V genes account for less than half of the shortfall, and the remainder is unexplained. Clone size and V and J calls were adopted from that table, with D and trimming inferred from the DNA. In this sample the table shows 25,000 or so clones, roughly 79% of which occur a single time. The top ten hold about 5% of the sample.

This entry belongs to a study of cytomegalovirus exposure and HLA in healthy donors listed by TCRdb under 2017. Notes on the research overall: An earlier analysis of roughly 500 of the donors reported about 300 Gb of sequence data and 117 million unique TCR beta sequences obtained from some 170 million T cells. Four to six DR-DQ haplotypes were handled as single units for association and clustering, since linkage in the cohort was strong. To study patterns of TCR occurrence, a later analysis re-analyzed previously published TCR beta repertoires from just over 650 donors and added high-resolution HLA genotyping. High-throughput TCR immunosequencing, statistical association of individual TCRs with disease status, and machine learning were combined to predict cytomegalovirus infection status. In a later genetic analysis, genome-wide SNP genotypes for about three fifths of the 666 donors were used, and that subset was treated as a discovery cohort. The later analysis used no new phenotypic data to find candidate immune exposures, relying instead on TCR beta sequences and their occurrence across donors. Among the roughly 400 genotyped donors, 81% belonged to the genetic ancestry cluster associated with self-reported Caucasian donors. Class I and class II HLA loci were covered by the typing at four-digit resolution. Every discovery cohort repertoire had been produced on one sequencing platform. The number of donors typed differed by locus, with about 620-630 for A, B, C, DRB1 and DQB1, roughly 550 for DQA1, approximately 580 for DPA1, and roughly 450 for DPB1. To decide whether each TCR beta V gene segment behaved as functional or pseudogenic, an earlier analysis of some 570 of the donors relied on high-throughput TCR beta sequencing. Besides the first cohort of 666 subjects, a separate validation cohort made up of 120 different subjects was used. Alongside the repertoire data, information on donor age, sex, ethnicity and CMV serostatus was compiled. Among 300 to 500 genotyped donors of the cohort, an average of around 250,000 unique TCR beta nucleotide sequences was sequenced per donor, of which 15% to 20% were non-productive. The study profiled the T cell repertoires of 500 to 800 subjects by immunosequencing and related them to cytomegalovirus serostatus. Approximately 310 gigabases of sequencing data and around 85 million unique TCR sequences made up an early release that covered approximately 620 HLA-typed donors. The study aimed to test whether signatures of past pathogen exposure could be identified by cataloging public T cell receptors. The full study reports these points: A cluster of highly shared sequence variants was judged likely to represent a technical artifact of the sequencing pipeline. Because counts were too low, some 16 rarely observed V segments, including chromosome 9 orphons, were excluded from the earlier analysis of several hundred of the donors. The authors suggested that the approach could potentially be extended to other disease states and immunological phenotypes. A further reported finding was that TCR beta sequences accurately predicted the HLA-A and HLA-B alleles for most subjects in the first cohort. Assigning TCR associations to individual alleles was difficult when HLA alleles, especially DR and DQ, strongly co-occurred. In a later analysis, several top co-occurrence clusters were reported to appear linked to parvovirus B19, influenza, CMV and Epstein-Barr virus. The presence/absence analyses assumed that sequencing depth was roughly uniform across donors, and that assumption may not be true. Correlated functional status among segregating V segments might reflect linkage disequilibrium, but an unknown experimental factor could not be ruled out. Because HLA typing was missing for some donors at each locus, association tests included only the typed subset. Specific HLA alleles were associated with around 18,000 TCR beta sequences at a false discovery rate of 0.05 in a later analysis. Most TCR sequences were observed very rarely across donors, whereas some public TCRs were present in many individuals. Because the 87-base-pair reads could not distinguish some IMGT-functional V segments, including TRBV6-2 and TRBV6-3, those segments were excluded. The classifier was reported to diagnose cytomegalovirus status with high specificity and sensitivity in both the original and validation cohorts. A later genetic analysis associated a missense DCLRE1C variant with V-gene and J-gene trimming of TCR beta chains, and an independent cohort replicated the association. Only TCR beta chains were sequenced in this cohort, and the absence of alpha or paired-chain data limited detectable features. Compared with equally common non-associated chains, HLA-associated TCR beta chains in a later analysis were more clonally expanded and had lower generation probabilities. In an earlier analysis of 450 to 750 of the donors, most TCR beta V segments appeared in productive rearrangements about 90% or about 30% of the time, broadly matching IMGT annotations. Three of the identified cytomegalovirus-associated TCR beta chains were confirmed in vitro to be specific for cytomegalovirus antigens. According to a later genetic analysis, donors in an Asian-associated ancestry cluster had fewer N-insertions in productive TCRs than the approximately 650-donor mean. In a later analysis, the rate of TCR association differed among HLA loci, with DRB1 alleles having the most associated TCRs and HLA-C alleles having the fewest. Immune exposure information for the cohort was limited to CMV serostatus. The study listed 150 to 200 TCR beta chains as associated with cytomegalovirus. According to a later analysis, most CMV-associated TCR beta chains appeared to be HLA-restricted, and the HLA associations seemed to be driven largely by CMV exposure.

The clonotype originates from a male donor in good health and CMV-seronegative. The sample was PBMCs. The rearrangement combines TRBV5-1 with TRBJ2-5; perhaps TRBD1 is the D gene, with 6 bases matching. The assigned J gene may be wrong: the sequence end matches TRBJ2-7 better. The CDR3 region has the sequence CASTNVGLGANSYEQYF. The nucleotide sequence is given as TGCGCCAGCACCAATGTCGGATTGGGGGCGAACTCCTACGAGCAGTACTTC.